This T cell receptor (beta chain) comes out of a study of T cell repertoires in cytomegalovirus infection. Turning to the study itself: A matching HLA type, together with CMV infection, was signaled by public TCR beta signatures. The study, taken as a whole, reports: Within the response measured ex vivo, HLA-C-restricted CMV-specific TCR beta clonotypes were dominant. Carriers of CMV and the relevant HLA type were discriminated by public TCR beta frequency.

V trimming: 5 bases; J trimming: 6 bases; junction bases outside the gene matches: 7. CDR1 and CDR2 (germline): DFQATT, SNEGSKA (reference sequence). This CDR3 region has 13 residues. From the reads, TCRdb called clonotypes with MiXCR, one entry per CDR3 protein. The data contain under 850,000 distinct CDR3 sequences, less than 40% of them singletons. Concerning this clonotype itself: Its antigen is unidentified.

The source is a human donor in good health (CMV status not recorded). Some clones in this sample may be carry-over from other donors' samples. Sequenced input: PBMCs. The genes are TRBV20-1 and TRBJ2-3; TRBD2 matches at 8 bases. The CDR3 spells CSAGKRERDTQYF. As DNA, the CDR3 is TGCAGTGCTGGAAAGCGGGAGCGGGATACGCAGTATTTT.